Listed below are T cell receptor beta chains from one sample, sequenced in a study of human T cells and chemical hapten exposure. MiXCR, run by TCRdb on the RACE reads, gives a single entry per CDR3 protein. This sample carries about 100,000 distinct CDR3 sequences, about 10% of them seen once, and the ten largest clones take less than 2.5%. The sequenced sample was whole blood, obtained in connection with sensitization to the hapten diphenylcyclopropenone (DPC). Every receptor here comes from a man in his forties with alopecia areata. Some clones in this sample may be carry-over from other donors' samples. CDR3s include the opening cysteine and the closing phenylalanine or tryptophan. D genes are given only for firm matches. Rows give clone size only sometimes, using once, few, many, or a class for an expanded clone.

d_call j_call v_call clone_size cdr3_aa cdr3_nt
- TRBJ2-1 TRBV7-9 many CASSQGVGGAYHEQFF TGTGCCAGCAGCCAGGGCGTTGGGGGCGCTTACCATGAGCAGTTCTTC
TRBD1 TRBJ2-5 TRBV20-1 - CSAWAGTGGGETQYF TGCAGTGCTTGGGCCGGGACAGGGGGCGGAGAGACCCAGTACTTC
- TRBJ1-1 TRBV5-1 many CKSTDSLNTEAFF TGTAAGTCAACGGACAGCCTGAACACTGAAGCTTTCTTT
- TRBJ2-1 TRBV12-3/TRBV12-4 many CASSFELGTSYNEQFF TGTGCCAGCAGTTTTGAACTTGGTACCTCCTACAATGAGCAGTTCTTC
TRBD1 TRBJ1-1 TRBV30 - CAWRGTGEAEAFF TGTGCCTGGAGGGGGACAGGAGAGGCTGAAGCTTTCTTT
- TRBJ1-5 TRBV28 many CASSLLTSNQPQHF TGTGCCAGCAGCTTACTCACAAGCAATCAGCCCCAGCATTTT
TRBD2 TRBJ2-3 TRBV20-1 - CSARKSGRVTDTQYF TGCAGTGCTAGGAAGAGCGGGAGGGTAACAGATACGCAGTATTTT
- TRBJ1-6 TRBV20-1 many CSARTIGSPLHF TGCAGTGCTCGTACCATTGGTTCACCCCTCCACTTT
TRBD2 TRBJ2-7 TRBV6-6 - CASSYSSLAAPIEQYF TGTGCCAGCAGTTACTCATCACTAGCGGCCCCGATCGAGCAGTACTTC
TRBD1 TRBJ1-5 TRBV12-3/TRBV12-4 many CASSHRPGTGTWPQHF TGTGCCAGCAGCCACCGTCCCGGGACAGGGACCTGGCCCCAGCATTTT
TRBD1 TRBJ2-3 TRBV11-1 few CASSLSWAGGVNTQYF TGTGCCAGCAGCTTAAGCTGGGCAGGGGGCGTAAATACGCAGTATTTT
TRBD2 TRBJ2-3 TRBV6-2/TRBV6-3 - CASSFGLAGETPDTQYF TGTGCCAGCAGTTTTGGACTAGCGGGAGAAACCCCAGATACGCAGTATTTT
- TRBJ1-3 TRBV25-1 - CASRPQGSGNTIYF TGTGCCAGCAGACCACAGGGCTCTGGAAACACCATATATTTT
- TRBJ1-1 TRBV28 - CASSLPQGASFMNTEAFF TGTGCCAGCAGTTTACCCCAGGGAGCTTCCTTCATGAACACTGAAGCTTTCTTT
- TRBJ2-2 TRBV12-3/TRBV12-4 - CASSLINGELFF TGTGCCAGCAGTTTAATTAACGGGGAGCTGTTTTTT
- TRBJ1-4 TRBV11-2 few CASSLGRTANEKLFF TGTGCCAGCAGCTTAGGGAGGACAGCGAATGAAAAACTGTTTTTT
- TRBJ2-3 TRBV2 - CASSDPRRSSTDTQYF TGTGCCAGCAGTGACCCTAGGCGGTCTAGCACAGATACGCAGTATTTT
- TRBJ2-7 TRBV7-9 - CASSRGTGSYEQYF TGTGCCAGCAGCCGCGGTACTGGCTCCTACGAGCAGTACTTC
- TRBJ2-3 TRBV29-1 many CSVEPMRWGTDTQYF TGCAGCGTTGAGCCGATGAGATGGGGAACAGATACGCAGTATTTT
- TRBJ2-1 TRBV9 - CASSVFLTSSYNEQFF TGTGCCAGCAGCGTATTCCTCACAAGCTCCTACAATGAGCAGTTCTTC
- TRBJ1-1 TRBV7-6 few CASSGGGTEAFF TGTGCCAGCAGCGGGGGGGGGACTGAAGCTTTCTTT
- TRBJ1-1 TRBV6-4 few CAIFDGSMNTEAFF TGTGCCATATTCGATGGGAGTATGAACACTGAAGCTTTCTTT
- TRBJ1-4 TRBV5-4 many CASSVDSGNEKLFF TGTGCCAGCAGCGTTGACAGCGGTAATGAAAAACTGTTTTTT
- TRBJ1-2 TRBV6-6 many CASSYRGGGYTF TGTGCCAGCAGTTACCGCGGAGGGGGCTACACCTTC
TRBD1 TRBJ2-7 TRBV6-6 few CASSYFGTGLSYEQYF TGTGCCAGCAGTTACTTCGGGACAGGACTCTCCTACGAGCAGTACTTC
- TRBJ1-1 TRBV27 few CASSYSLAITEAFF TGTGCCAGCAGCTACAGCCTAGCGATCACTGAAGCTTTCTTT
- TRBJ2-1 TRBV27 - CASSPWVGDEQFF TGTGCCAGCTCTCCTTGGGTAGGTGATGAGCAGTTCTTC
- TRBJ2-7 TRBV28 - CASSLGGFHYEQYF TGTGCCAGCAGTTTAGGAGGATTCCACTACGAGCAGTACTTC
- TRBJ1-2 TRBV5-1 few CASSLEPSTGYTF TGCGCCAGCAGCTTGGAGCCTTCCACAGGCTACACCTTC